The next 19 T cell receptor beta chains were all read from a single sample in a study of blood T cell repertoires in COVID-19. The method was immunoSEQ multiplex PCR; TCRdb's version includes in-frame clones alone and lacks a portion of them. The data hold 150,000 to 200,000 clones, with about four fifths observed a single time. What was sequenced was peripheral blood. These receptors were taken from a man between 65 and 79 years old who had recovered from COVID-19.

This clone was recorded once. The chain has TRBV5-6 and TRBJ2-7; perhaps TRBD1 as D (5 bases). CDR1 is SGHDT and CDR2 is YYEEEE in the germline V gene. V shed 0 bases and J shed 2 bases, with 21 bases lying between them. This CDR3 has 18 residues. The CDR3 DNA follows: TGTGCCAGCAGCTTGGGAGGCGGTAATTCCAGGGTGGCCTACGAGCAGTACTTC. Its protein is CASSLGGGNSRVAYEQYF.

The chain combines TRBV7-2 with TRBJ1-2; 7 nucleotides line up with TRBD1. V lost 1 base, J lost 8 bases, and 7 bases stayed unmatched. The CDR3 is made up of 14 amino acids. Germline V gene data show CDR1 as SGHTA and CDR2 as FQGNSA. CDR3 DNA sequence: TGTGCCAGCAGCTTAGAGTGGCAGGGGGGCGGCTACACCTTC. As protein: CASSLEWQGGGYTF. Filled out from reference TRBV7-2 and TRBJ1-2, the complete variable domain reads GAGVSQSPSNKVTEKGKDVELRCDPISGHTALYWYRQSLGQGLEFLIYFQGNSAPDKSGLPSDRFSAERTGGSVSTLTIQRTQQEDSAVYLCASSLEWQGGGYTFGSGTRLTVV.

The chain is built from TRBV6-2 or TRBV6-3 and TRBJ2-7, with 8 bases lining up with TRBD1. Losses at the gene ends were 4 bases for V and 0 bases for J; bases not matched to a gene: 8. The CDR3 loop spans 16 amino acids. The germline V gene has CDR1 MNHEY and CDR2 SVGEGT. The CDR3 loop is CASSLGTGDLSYEQYF. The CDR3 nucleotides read TGTGCCAGCAGTTTGGGGACAGGCGACCTCTCCTACGAGCAGTACTTC.

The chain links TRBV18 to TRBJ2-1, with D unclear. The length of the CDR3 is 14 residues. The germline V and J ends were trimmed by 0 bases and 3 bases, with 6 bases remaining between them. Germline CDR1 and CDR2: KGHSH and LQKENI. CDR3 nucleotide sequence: TGTGCCAGCTCACCACCAGCGAACTACAATGAGCAGTTCTTC. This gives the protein CASSPPANYNEQFF.

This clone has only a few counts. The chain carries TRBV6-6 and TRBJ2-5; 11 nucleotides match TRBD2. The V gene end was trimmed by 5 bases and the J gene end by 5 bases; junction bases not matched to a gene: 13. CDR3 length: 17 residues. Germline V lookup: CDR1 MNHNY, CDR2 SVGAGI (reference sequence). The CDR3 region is CASSPGPLAGGGETQYF. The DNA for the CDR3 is TGTGCCAGCAGTCCCGGGCCCCTAGCGGGAGGAGGTGAGACCCAGTACTTC.

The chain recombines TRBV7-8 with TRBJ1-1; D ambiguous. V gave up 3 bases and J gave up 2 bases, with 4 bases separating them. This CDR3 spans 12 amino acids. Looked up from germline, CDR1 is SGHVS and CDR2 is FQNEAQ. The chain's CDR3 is CASSFSNTEAFF. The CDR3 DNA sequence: TGTGCCAGCAGCTTTAGCAACACTGAAGCTTTCTTT.

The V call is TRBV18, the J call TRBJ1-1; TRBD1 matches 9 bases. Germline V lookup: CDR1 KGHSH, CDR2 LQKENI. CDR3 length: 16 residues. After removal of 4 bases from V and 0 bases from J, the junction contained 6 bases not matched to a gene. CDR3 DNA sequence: TGTGCCAGCTCACTACGACAGGGGGGCATGAACACTGAAGCTTTCTTT. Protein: CASSLRQGGMNTEAFF.

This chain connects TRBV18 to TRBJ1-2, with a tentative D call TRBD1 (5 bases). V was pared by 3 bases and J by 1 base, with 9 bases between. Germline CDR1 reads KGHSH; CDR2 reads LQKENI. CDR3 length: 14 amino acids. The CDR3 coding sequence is TGTGCCAGCTCACCCAGGGAATTTAACTATGGCTACACCTTC. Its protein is CASSPREFNYGYTF.

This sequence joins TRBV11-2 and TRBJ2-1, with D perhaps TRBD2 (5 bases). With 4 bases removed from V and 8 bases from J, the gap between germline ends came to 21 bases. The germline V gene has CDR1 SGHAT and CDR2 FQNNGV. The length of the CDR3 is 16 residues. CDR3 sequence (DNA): TGTGCCAGCAGCTCCGCCCTAGCCCCCCTGATGGATGAGCAGTTCTTC. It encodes CASSSALAPLMDEQFF. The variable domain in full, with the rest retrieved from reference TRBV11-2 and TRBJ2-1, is EAGVAQSPRYKIIEKRQSVAFWCNPISGHATLYWYQQILGQGPKLLIQFQNNGVVDDSQLPKDRFSAERLKGVDSTLKIQPAKLEDSAVYLCASSSALAPLMDEQFFGPGTRLTVL.

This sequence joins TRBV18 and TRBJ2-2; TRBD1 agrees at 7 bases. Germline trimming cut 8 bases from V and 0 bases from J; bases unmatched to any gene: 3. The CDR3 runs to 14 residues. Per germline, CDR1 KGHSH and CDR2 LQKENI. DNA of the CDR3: TGTGCCAGCCTCGGGACAGCGAACACCGGGGAGCTGTTTTTT. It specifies CASLGTANTGELFF.

The DNA of the CDR3 is TGTGCCAGCAGCTTGGACGGACTAGCGAGGGGGGCCAACGTCCTGACTTTC. Its protein product is CASSLDGLARGANVLTF. This chain joins TRBV5-6 and TRBJ2-6; 9 bases match TRBD2. V lost 0 bases and J lost 4; bases outside the gene matches: 5. CDR3 size: 17 residues. Germline V lookup: CDR1 SGHDT, CDR2 YYEEEE.

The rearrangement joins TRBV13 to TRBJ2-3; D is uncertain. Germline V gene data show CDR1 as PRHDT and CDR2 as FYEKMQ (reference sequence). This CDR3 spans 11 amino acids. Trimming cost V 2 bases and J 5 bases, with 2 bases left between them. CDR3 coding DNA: TGTGCCAGCAGCTTACGAGATACGCAGTATTTT. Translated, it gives CASSLRDTQYF.

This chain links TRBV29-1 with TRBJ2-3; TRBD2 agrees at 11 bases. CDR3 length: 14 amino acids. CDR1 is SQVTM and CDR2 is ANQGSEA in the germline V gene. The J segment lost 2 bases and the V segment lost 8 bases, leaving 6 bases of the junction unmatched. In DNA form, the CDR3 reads TGCAGCTCGGGACTAGCGGCAAACACAGATACGCAGTATTTT. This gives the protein CSSGLAANTDTQYF.

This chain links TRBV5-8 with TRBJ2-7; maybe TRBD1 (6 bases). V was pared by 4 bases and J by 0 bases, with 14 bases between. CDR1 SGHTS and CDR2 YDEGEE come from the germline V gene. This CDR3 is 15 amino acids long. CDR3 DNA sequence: TGTGCCAGCAGCCCCCGATGGGGGCTCTCCTACGAGCAGTACTTC. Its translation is CASSPRWGLSYEQYF.

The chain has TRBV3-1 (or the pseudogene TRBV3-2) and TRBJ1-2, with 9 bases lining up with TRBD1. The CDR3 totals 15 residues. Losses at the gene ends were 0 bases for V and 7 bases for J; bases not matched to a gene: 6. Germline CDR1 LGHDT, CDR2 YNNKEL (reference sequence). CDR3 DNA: TGTGCCAGCAGCCAAGATGGGACAGGGTGGGGTGGCTACACCTTC. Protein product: CASSQDGTGWGGYTF.

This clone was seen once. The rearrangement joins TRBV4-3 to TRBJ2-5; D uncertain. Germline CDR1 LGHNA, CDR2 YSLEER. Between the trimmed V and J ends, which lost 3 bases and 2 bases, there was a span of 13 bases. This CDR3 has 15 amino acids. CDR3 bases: TGCGCCAGCAGCCAGGGTGACAAAGATCAAGAGACCCAGTACTTC. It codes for CASSQGDKDQETQYF.

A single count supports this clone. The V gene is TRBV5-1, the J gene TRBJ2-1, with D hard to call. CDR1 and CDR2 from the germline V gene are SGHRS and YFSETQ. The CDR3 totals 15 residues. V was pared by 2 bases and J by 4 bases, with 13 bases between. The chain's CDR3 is CASSFDEARYNEQFF. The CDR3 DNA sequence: TGCGCCAGCAGCTTCGACGAGGCTCGTTACAATGAGCAGTTCTTC.

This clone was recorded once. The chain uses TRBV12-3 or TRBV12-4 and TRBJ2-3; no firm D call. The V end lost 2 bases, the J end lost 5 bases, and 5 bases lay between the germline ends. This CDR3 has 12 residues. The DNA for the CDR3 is TGTGCCAGCAGTTTAACCGGAGATACGCAGTATTTT. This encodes CASSLTGDTQYF.

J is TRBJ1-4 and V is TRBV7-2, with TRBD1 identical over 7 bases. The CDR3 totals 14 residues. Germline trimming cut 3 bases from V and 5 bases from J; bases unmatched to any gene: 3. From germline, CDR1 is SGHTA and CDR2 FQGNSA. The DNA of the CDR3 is TGTGCCAGCAGCTTTCAGGGACAGAATGAAAAACTGTTTTTT. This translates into CASSFQGQNEKLFF.